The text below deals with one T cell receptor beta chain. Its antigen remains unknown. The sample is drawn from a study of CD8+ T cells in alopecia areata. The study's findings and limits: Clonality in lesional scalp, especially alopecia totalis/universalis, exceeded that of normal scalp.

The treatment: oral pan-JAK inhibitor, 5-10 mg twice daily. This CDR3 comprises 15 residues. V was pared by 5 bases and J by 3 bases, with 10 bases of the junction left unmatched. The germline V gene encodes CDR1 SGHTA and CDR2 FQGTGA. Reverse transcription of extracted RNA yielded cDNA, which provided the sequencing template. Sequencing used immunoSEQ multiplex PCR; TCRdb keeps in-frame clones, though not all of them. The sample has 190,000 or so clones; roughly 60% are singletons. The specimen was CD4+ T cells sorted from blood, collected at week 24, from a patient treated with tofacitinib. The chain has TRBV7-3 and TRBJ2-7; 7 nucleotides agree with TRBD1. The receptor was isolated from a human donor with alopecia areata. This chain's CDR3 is CASSPRTGGIYEQYF. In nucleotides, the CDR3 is TGTGCCAGCAGCCCGCGGACAGGAGGAATCTACGAGCAGTACTTC.